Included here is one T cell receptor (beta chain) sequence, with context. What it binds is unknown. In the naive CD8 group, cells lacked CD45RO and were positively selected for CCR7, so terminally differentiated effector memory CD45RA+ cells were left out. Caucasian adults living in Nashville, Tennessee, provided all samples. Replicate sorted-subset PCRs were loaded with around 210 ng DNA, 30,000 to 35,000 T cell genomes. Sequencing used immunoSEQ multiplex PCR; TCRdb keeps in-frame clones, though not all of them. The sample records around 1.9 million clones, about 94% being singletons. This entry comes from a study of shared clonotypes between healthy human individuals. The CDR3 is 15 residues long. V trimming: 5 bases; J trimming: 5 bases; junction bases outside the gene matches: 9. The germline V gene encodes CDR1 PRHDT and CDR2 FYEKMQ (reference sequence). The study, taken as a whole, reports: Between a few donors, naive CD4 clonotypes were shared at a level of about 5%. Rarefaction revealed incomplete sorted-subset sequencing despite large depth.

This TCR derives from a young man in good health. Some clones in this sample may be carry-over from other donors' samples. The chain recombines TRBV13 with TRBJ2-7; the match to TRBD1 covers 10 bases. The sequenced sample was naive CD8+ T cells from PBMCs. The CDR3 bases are TGTGCCAGCAGCCCCTCGGGACAGGGGTTAGACGAGCAGTACTTC. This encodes CASSPSGQGLDEQYF. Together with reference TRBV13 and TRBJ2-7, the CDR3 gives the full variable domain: AAGVIQSPRHLIKEKRETATLKCYPIPRHDTVYWYQQGPGQDPQFLISFYEKMQSDKGSIPDRFSAQQFSDYHSELNMSSLELGDSALYFCASSPSGQGLDEQYFGPGTRLTVT.